What follows are 32 T cell receptor beta chains derived from one specimen sequenced in a study of shared clonotypes between healthy human individuals. Clones were read by immunoSEQ multiplex PCR, and TCRdb kept only the in-frame ones, dropping some. The table shows 2,500,000 or so clones, with around 93% occurring only once. The sequenced material came from naive CD4+ T cells from PBMCs. Documented subset: CD45RA+ positively selected. These receptors originate from a man younger than 35 in good health. Some clones in this sample may be carry-over from other donors' samples.

V is TRBV12-5 and J is TRBJ1-1; 7 bases are a match to TRBD1. The CDR3 runs 14 residues. Unmatched junction bases numbered 5, after V lost 4 bases and J lost 3 bases. Per the germline V gene, CDR1 is LGHNT and CDR2 is FRNRAP. In DNA form, the CDR3 reads TGTGCTAGTGGTTCTAGCACAGGGGACACTGAAGCTTTCTTT. Its protein is CASGSSTGDTEAFF.

This clone was counted only a few times. The chain is built from TRBV13 and TRBJ1-5; D is unresolved. This CDR3 contains 12 residues. The germline V gene encodes CDR1 PRHDT and CDR2 FYEKMQ (reference sequence). V was cut by 5 bases and J by 1 base, with 3 bases left in between. CDR3 sequence reads: CASSVSNQPQHF. The CDR3 DNA reads as TGTGCCAGCAGCGTGAGCAATCAGCCCCAGCATTTT.

The gene calls are TRBV6-6 and TRBJ1-2; D is undetermined. Trimming cost V 2 bases and J 0 bases, with 7 bases left between them. Germline lookup yields CDR1 MNHNY and CDR2 SVGAGI (reference sequence). CDR3 length equals 14 residues. In DNA form, the CDR3 reads TGTGCCAGCAGTTACGACGGAGCTAACTATGGCTACACCTTC. Amino acid sequence: CASSYDGANYGYTF.

This chain connects TRBV5-4 to TRBJ2-5; 7 bases are a match to TRBD1. Germline CDR1 SGHNT, CDR2 YYREEE (reference sequence). There are 14 residues in the CDR3. V gave up 4 bases and J gave up 1 base; unmatched junction bases: 4. The CDR3 here is CASSTTGVQETQYF. CDR3 sequence (DNA): TGTGCCAGCAGCACAACAGGGGTCCAAGAGACCCAGTACTTC.

The chain uses TRBV6-1 and TRBJ1-5; possible D gene TRBD1, 5 bases. This CDR3 region has 13 residues. V lost 7 bases and J lost 9, with 16 bases in between. Germline V gives CDR1 MNHNS, CDR2 SASEGT. The CDR3 DNA reads TGTGCCAGCACCCGTGCCGGGGGTAGGCCCCAGCATTTT. Translation: CASTRAGGRPQHF.

V gene TRBV15 combines with J gene TRBJ2-2; D is undetermined. Germline assignment: CDR1 LNHNV and CDR2 YYDKDF (reference sequence). V was pared by 5 bases and J by 5 bases, with 15 bases between. This CDR3 is built from 15 residues. CDR3 residues: CATSYSLWGTGELFF. The CDR3 nucleotides are TGTGCCACCAGCTACAGCCTGTGGGGAACCGGGGAGCTGTTTTTT.

The V call is TRBV4-1, the J call TRBJ2-1, with TRBD2 matching 8 bases. V trimming: 0 bases; J trimming: 3 bases; junction bases outside the gene matches: 1. The CDR3 has 15 residues. Germline-derived CDR1 and CDR2 are MGHRA and YSYEKL. The CDR3 spells CASSQELAGYNEQFF. Here the CDR3 DNA reads TGCGCCAGCAGCCAAGAGCTAGCGGGCTACAATGAGCAGTTCTTC.

The gene calls are TRBV2 and TRBJ1-5; TRBD1 matches 7 bases. Germline V lookup: CDR1 SNHLY, CDR2 FYNNEI. The CDR3 runs to 13 residues. V lost 6 bases to trimming and J lost 6 bases; unmatched junction nucleotides: 5. CDR3 coding DNA: TGTGCCAGCAGGGGACCAGGGGGTCAGCCCCAGCATTTT. Translating gives CASRGPGGQPQHF.

The chain recombines TRBV30 with TRBJ2-3; a possible D gene is TRBD2 (5 bases). Trimming removed 3 bases from V and 2 bases from J, with 9 bases in between. Per germline, CDR1 GTSNPN and CDR2 SVGIG (reference sequence). The CDR3 totals 13 residues. DNA of the CDR3: TGTGCCTGGAGCCGGGGATACACAGATACGCAGTATTTT. Translation gives CAWSRGYTDTQYF. Full variable domain (remainder filled in from reference TRBV30 and TRBJ2-3): SQTIHQWPATLVQPVGSPLSLECTVEGTSNPNLYWYRQAAGRGLQLLFYSVGIGQISSEVPQNLSASRPQDRQFILSSKKLLLSDSGFYLCAWSRGYTDTQYFGPGTRLTVL.

The V call is TRBV19, the J call TRBJ1-2; tentative D call: TRBD1 (5 bases). The V gene's germline CDR1 is LNHDA and CDR2 SQIVND (reference sequence). V was clipped by 6 bases and J by 4 bases, with 12 bases between them. This CDR3 comprises 13 residues. This chain's CDR3 is CASRGRASYGYTF. The CDR3 region has the DNA TGTGCCAGTAGGGGCAGGGCTTCCTATGGCTACACCTTC. The full variable domain, with the rest looked up from reference TRBV19 and TRBJ1-2, is DGGITQSPKYLFRKEGQNVTLSCEQNLNHDAMYWYRQDPGQGLRLIYYSQIVNDFQKGDIAEGYSVSREKKESFPLTVTSAQKNPTAFYLCASRGRASYGYTFGSGTRLTVV.

This clone was detected only once. The rearrangement uses TRBV28 and TRBJ2-4; D may be TRBD2 (5 bases). Looked up from germline, CDR1 is MDHEN and CDR2 is SYDVKM. The CDR3 totals 18 residues. Trimming removed 5 bases from V and 1 base from J, with 21 bases in between. The CDR3: CASSRLVRVSRAKNIQYF. DNA of the CDR3: TGTGCCAGCAGTAGGTTAGTGCGGGTCTCGAGGGCCAAAAACATTCAGTACTTC. Using reference TRBV28 and TRBJ2-4 for the parts outside the CDR3, the full variable domain is DVKVTQSSRYLVKRTGEKVFLECVQDMDHENMFWYRQDPGLGLRLIYFSYDVKMKEKGDIPEGYSVSREKKERFSLILESASTNQTSMYLCASSRLVRVSRAKNIQYFGAGTRLSVL.

V gene TRBV19 combines with J gene TRBJ2-1; the D gene is possibly TRBD2 (5 bases). Germline V gene sequence: CDR1 LNHDA, CDR2 SQIVND (reference sequence). V lost 0 bases and J 7 bases, leaving 13 bases between the germline ends. This CDR3 contains 15 residues. This CDR3 is CASSIDPGIGNEQFF. The CDR3 bases are TGTGCCAGTAGTATAGATCCCGGGATTGGGAATGAGCAGTTCTTC.

This clone was seen only once. The chain combines TRBV9 with TRBJ2-1; no reliable D call. With 0 bases removed from V and 0 bases from J, the gap between germline ends came to 13 bases. The CDR3 covers 17 residues. CDR1 and CDR2 (germline): SGDLS, YYNGEE. This CDR3 is CASSVGLAEFSYNEQFF. In DNA, the CDR3 is TGTGCCAGCAGCGTAGGATTGGCGGAGTTCTCCTACAATGAGCAGTTCTTC. The full variable domain, completed using reference TRBV9 and TRBJ2-1, is DSGVTQTPKHLITATGQRVTLRCSPRSGDLSVYWYQQSLDQGLQFLIQYYNGEERAKGNILERFSAQQFPDLHSELNLSSLELGDSALYFCASSVGLAEFSYNEQFFGPGTRLTVL.

This chain joins TRBV5-1 and TRBJ1-1; no definite D call. Trimming stripped 0 bases from V and 7 bases from J, with 10 bases between. Germline V CDR1 and CDR2: SGHRS, YFSETQ. CDR3 length: 13 residues. The CDR3 coding sequence is TGCGCCAGCAGCTTGGAGCGGCATTTTGAAGCTTTCTTT. Protein: CASSLERHFEAFF.

The V call is TRBV5-4, the J call TRBJ1-1; D gene unclear. This CDR3 is 14 amino acids long. The germline gives CDR1 SGHNT, CDR2 YYREEE (reference sequence). V was cut by 0 bases and J by 2 bases, with 8 bases left in between. CDR3 coding DNA: TGTGCCAGCAGCTTGGATGGGAGAAACACTGAAGCTTTCTTT. This sequence encodes CASSLDGRNTEAFF.

The V call is TRBV11-2, the J call TRBJ1-3; tentatively, D is TRBD1 (6 bases). From germline, CDR1 is SGHAT and CDR2 FQNNGV. The V end was cut by 5 bases, the J end by 0 bases, with 14 bases between. The CDR3 runs 16 residues. CDR3: CASSPYRESSGNTIYF. In DNA form, the CDR3 reads TGTGCCAGCAGCCCCTACAGGGAGAGCTCTGGAAACACCATATATTTT.

CDR3 in amino acids: CASSIDRGPTTDTQYF. Written as DNA, the CDR3 is TGTGCCAGTAGTATAGATCGGGGGCCAACCACAGATACGCAGTATTTT. The chain recombines TRBV19 with TRBJ2-3; D tentatively reads TRBD1 or TRBD2 (6 bases each). The V end lost 0 bases, the J end lost 2 bases, and 12 bases lay between the germline ends. Germline V lookup: CDR1 LNHDA, CDR2 SQIVND (reference sequence). This CDR3 is 16 amino acids long.

This rearrangement joins TRBV28 to TRBJ2-5, with TRBD2 matching 10 bases. V was pared by 5 bases and J by 5 bases, with 14 bases of the junction left unmatched. CDR1 is MDHEN, CDR2 SYDVKM, per germline. This CDR3 contains 17 residues. The CDR3 bases are TGTGCCAGCAGTCTGGGGGGGAGCGGGAGGGCCTGGGAGACCCAGTACTTC. Translation gives CASSLGGSGRAWETQYF.

The rearrangement uses TRBV7-3 and TRBJ2-2; TRBD2 is a possible D gene (6 bases). Trimming removed 0 bases at V and 1 base at J, with 6 bases between. The length of the CDR3 is 15 residues. Germline assignment: CDR1 SGHTA and CDR2 FQGTGA. CDR3 nucleotides: TGTGCCAGCAGCTTAACCGGGAGGAACACCGGGGAGCTGTTTTTT. Protein sequence: CASSLTGRNTGELFF.

In its sample, this clone was seen a few times. This rearrangement joins TRBV25-1 to TRBJ1-2; D remains unclear. This CDR3 contains 11 residues. CDR1 is MGHDK, CDR2 SYGVNS, per germline. Trimming removed 8 bases at V and 4 bases at J, with 8 bases between. The CDR3 DNA reads TGTGCCAGCCTTGAGGGCTATGGCTACACCTTC. It encodes CASLEGYGYTF.

In the case of this clone: This specimen includes other DNA sequences encoding the same CDR3. The genes are TRBV28 and TRBJ2-3; no clear D. Germline CDR1 reads MDHEN; CDR2 reads SYDVKM. V shed 2 bases and J shed 6 bases, with 6 bases lying between them. This CDR3 has 12 residues. Here the CDR3 DNA reads TGTGCCAGCAGTTTACCCAGGGATACGCAGTATTTT. Translation: CASSLPRDTQYF.

The CDR3 DNA reads TGCGCCAGCAGCCCCACCTCCTACGAGCAGTACTTC. Translated, it gives CASSPTSYEQYF. The chain employs TRBV5-1 and TRBJ2-7; no definite D call. Between the trimmed V and J ends, which lost 4 bases and 0 bases, there was a span of 5 bases. CDR3 length: 12 residues. Germline V CDR1 and CDR2: SGHRS, YFSETQ.

The V and J genes are TRBV28 and TRBJ1-1, with D possibly TRBD1 on 6 matching bases. Germline lookup yields CDR1 MDHEN and CDR2 SYDVKM. The CDR3 has 12 amino acids. Trimming took off 8 bases at V and 1 base at J, with 8 bases between the two ends. The DNA for the CDR3 is TGTGCCAGCGAGACAGGGAACACTGAAGCTTTCTTT. Amino acid sequence: CASETGNTEAFF.

This chain links TRBV25-1 with TRBJ1-4; a weak D match, TRBD1 (5 bases). The V and J ends lost 5 bases and 11 bases respectively, with 12 bases between them. The CDR3 totals 12 residues. Germline V CDR1 and CDR2: MGHDK, SYGVNS. Written as DNA, the CDR3 is TGTGCCAGCAGTTGGATGGACATGAAACTGTTTTTT. It translates to CASSWMDMKLFF.

J is TRBJ2-7 and V is TRBV9; 7 bases are a match to TRBD2. V dropped 0 bases and J dropped 2; count of bases not matched to a gene: 5. The germline V gene encodes CDR1 SGDLS and CDR2 YYNGEE. This CDR3 contains 15 residues. The CDR3 reads CASSVAAGATYEQYF. DNA for the CDR3: TGTGCCAGCAGCGTAGCGGCGGGAGCCACCTACGAGCAGTACTTC.

The chain combines TRBV5-6 with TRBJ1-1; no reliable D call. V dropped 3 bases and J dropped 1 base, with 13 bases sitting between them. The CDR3 consists of 15 residues. CDR1 is SGHDT and CDR2 is YYEEEE in the germline V gene. The CDR3 loop is CASSSSREGNTEAFF. CDR3 DNA: TGTGCCAGCAGCTCTTCACGGGAGGGGAACACTGAAGCTTTCTTT.

V and J are TRBV7-9 and TRBJ1-5; 12 positions match TRBD1. CDR1 is SEHNR and CDR2 is FQNEAQ in the germline V gene (reference sequence). Unmatched junction bases numbered 13, after V lost 6 bases and J lost 4 bases. The CDR3 is 18 residues long. As DNA, the CDR3 is TGTGCCAGCAGTTTCAGCGGGACAGGGGGCCTCCCTAATCAGCCCCAGCATTTT. This sequence encodes CASSFSGTGGLPNQPQHF.

This rearrangement joins TRBV5-4 to TRBJ2-3, with D unresolved. The CDR3 totals 13 residues. Germline CDR1 and CDR2: SGHNT and YYREEE (reference sequence). Trimming took 4 bases from V and 0 from J, leaving 6 bases between them. The chain's CDR3 is CASSNPSTDTQYF. CDR3 nucleotides: TGTGCCAGCAGCAACCCAAGCACAGATACGCAGTATTTT.

The CDR3 coding sequence is TGTGCCAGCAGTCGCGTGAGCGGCGCGCTTAACTATGGCTACACCTTC. It is translated as CASSRVSGALNYGYTF. The chain links TRBV2 to TRBJ1-2; D remains unclear. The germline V gene has CDR1 SNHLY and CDR2 FYNNEI. The CDR3 runs 16 residues. V was shortened by 5 bases and J by 1 base, with 17 bases between the two germline ends.

This chain joins TRBV7-3 and TRBJ2-5; TRBD1 aligns across 9 bases. The CDR3 runs 16 residues. CDR1 is SGHTA and CDR2 is FQGTGA in the germline V gene. The V and J ends lost 3 bases and 7 bases, in that order; junction bases with no gene match: 12. This CDR3 is CASSFEGTGMEGTQYF. The CDR3, as DNA: TGTGCCAGCAGCTTCGAAGGGACAGGGATGGAGGGGACCCAGTACTTC.

The J gene is TRBJ2-1, the V gene TRBV27; perhaps TRBD1 as D (6 bases). The CDR3 contains 18 residues. With 5 bases removed from V and 4 bases from J, the gap between germline ends came to 24 bases. Germline CDR1 and CDR2: MNHEY and SMNVEV (reference sequence). CDR3 protein: CASSITLPSGDLYNEQFF. The CDR3 DNA reads as TGTGCCAGCAGTATCACCCTACCCTCAGGGGATCTATACAATGAGCAGTTCTTC.

The chain is built from TRBV5-1 and TRBJ2-2; tentatively, D is TRBD2 (6 bases). This CDR3 has 16 residues. The ends were cut back, 5 bases at V and 0 bases at J, with 14 bases in the middle. Germline CDR1 SGHRS, CDR2 YFSETQ. CDR3: CASRRGGSANTGELFF. CDR3 DNA sequence: TGCGCCAGCAGGAGGGGAGGATCAGCGAACACCGGGGAGCTGTTTTTT.